Following are 7 T cell receptor beta chains from one sample sequenced in a study of early T cells in non-severe SARS-CoV-2 infection. TCRdb itself ran the 5' RACE reads through MiXCR, one entry per CDR3 protein. This table holds approximately 49,000 distinct CDR3 sequences, approximately 12% found once. What was sequenced was whole blood. These receptors came from an adult who was a healthcare worker with PCR-confirmed SARS-CoV-2 infection or an uninfected control (not recorded which).

In this sample, this clonotype turned up many times. V gene TRBV6-2 or TRBV6-3 combines with J gene TRBJ2-7; perhaps TRBD2 as D (6 bases). With 6 bases removed from V and 4 bases from J, the gap between germline ends came to 13 bases. From germline, CDR1 is MNHEY and CDR2 SVGEGT. CDR3 length: 13 residues. The CDR3 DNA sequence: TGTGCCAGCAGCCTGAGGAGGGCTTACGAGCAGTACTTC. It codes for CASSLRRAYEQYF.

This clonotype has only a few counts. This chain joins TRBV14 and TRBJ2-7, with TRBD2 matching 10 bases. The CDR3 extends over 15 amino acids. Germline CDR1 reads SGHDN; CDR2 reads FVKESK. V was clipped by 4 bases and J by 2 bases; unmatched bases: 5. CDR3 DNA sequence: TGTGCCAGCAGCCTCGACAGCGGGAGGGCCTACGAGCAGTACTTC. This sequence encodes CASSLDSGRAYEQYF.

The CDR3 spells CASSLRPAQNIQYF. The CDR3 bases are TGCGCCAGCAGCTTGAGGCCCGCTCAAAACATTCAGTACTTC. The chain employs TRBV5-1 and TRBJ2-4; D ambiguous. Trimming cost V 1 base and J 5 bases, with 10 bases left between them. Looked up from germline, CDR1 is SGHRS and CDR2 is YFSETQ. This CDR3 region has 14 residues.

The chain employs TRBV5-1 and TRBJ2-5; 7 bases fit TRBD2. V dropped 4 bases and J dropped 4; count of bases not matched to a gene: 10. The CDR3 runs to 15 residues. The germline V gene encodes CDR1 SGHRS and CDR2 YFSETQ. This CDR3 reads CASSVSLGGPETQYF. CDR3 coding DNA: TGCGCCAGCAGCGTATCCCTGGGAGGGCCAGAGACCCAGTACTTC.

This clonotype was observed once. As DNA, the CDR3 is TGTGCCAGCAGCTTCCTCCCAGGCGAGCAGTTCTTC. Amino acids: CASSFLPGEQFF. The chain is built from TRBV11-2 and TRBJ2-1; the D is unclear. Trimming removed 3 bases at V and 10 bases at J, with 10 bases between. This CDR3 is 12 amino acids long. CDR1 SGHAT and CDR2 FQNNGV come from the germline V gene. Based on the CDR3 plus reference TRBV11-2 and TRBJ2-1, the full variable domain is EAGVAQSPRYKIIEKRQSVAFWCNPISGHATLYWYQQILGQGPKLLIQFQNNGVVDDSQLPKDRFSAERLKGVDSTLKIQPAKLEDSAVYLCASSFLPGEQFFGPGTRLTVL.

As to this clonotype: The junction does not match germline at one end; this may be a read error. The chain uses TRBV7-7 and TRBJ2-1; maybe TRBD2 (5 bases). CDR1 and CDR2 from the germline V gene are SSHAT and FNYEAQ (reference sequence). This CDR3 region has 14 residues. This chain's CDR3 is CASSLVLENDEQFF. In DNA form, the CDR3 reads TGTGCTAGCAGCTTAGTACTAGAAAACGATGAGCAGTTCTTC.

This clonotype was picked up many times. The chain is built from TRBV20-1 and TRBJ1-2; no definite D call. This CDR3 comprises 14 residues. Germline CDR1 DFQATT, CDR2 SNEGSKA (reference sequence). Trimming took 6 bases from V and 2 from J, leaving 16 bases between them. CDR3: CSADVRRQNYGYTF. The CDR3 DNA is TGCAGTGCCGACGTCCGTAGGCAGAACTATGGCTACACCTTC.